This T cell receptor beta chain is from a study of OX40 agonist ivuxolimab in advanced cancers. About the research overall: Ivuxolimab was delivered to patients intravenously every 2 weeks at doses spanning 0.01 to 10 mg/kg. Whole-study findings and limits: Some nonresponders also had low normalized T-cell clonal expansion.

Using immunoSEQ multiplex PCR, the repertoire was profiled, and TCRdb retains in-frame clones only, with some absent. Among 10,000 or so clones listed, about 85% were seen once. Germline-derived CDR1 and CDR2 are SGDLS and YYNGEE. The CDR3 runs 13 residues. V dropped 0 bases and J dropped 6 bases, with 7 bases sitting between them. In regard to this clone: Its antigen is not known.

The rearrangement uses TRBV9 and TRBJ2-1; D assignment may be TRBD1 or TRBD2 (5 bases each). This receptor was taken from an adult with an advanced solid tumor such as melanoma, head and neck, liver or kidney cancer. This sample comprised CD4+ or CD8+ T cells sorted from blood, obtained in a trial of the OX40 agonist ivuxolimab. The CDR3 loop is CASSVGGVNEQFF. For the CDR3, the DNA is TGTGCCAGCAGCGTAGGAGGGGTCAATGAGCAGTTCTTC.